These 27 T cell receptor beta chains were all obtained from the same sample, sequenced in a study of T cells in Graves' hyperthyroidism and ophthalmopathy. Amplification of TCR beta CDR3 regions used RNA as the template. HTBI primers drove first-round RT-PCR of the TCR CDR3. TCRdb ran MiXCR on the multiplex PCR reads and lists one entry per CDR3 protein. The sample has about half a million distinct CDR3 sequences; roughly 22% are singletons. Sample: blood. These receptors came from a woman aged 70-85 years with Graves' ophthalmopathy.

The chain uses TRBV12-5 and TRBJ2-4, with a tentative D call TRBD2 (6 bases). CDR1 is LGHNT, CDR2 FRNRAP, per germline. Trimming cost V 5 bases and J 0 bases, with 11 bases left between them. The CDR3 loop spans 15 amino acids. The CDR3 DNA is TGTGCTAGTGGTCTGGAGGGATTAGCCAAAAACATTCAGTACTTC. It yields the protein CASGLEGLAKNIQYF.

Worth noting for this clonotype: An end of the junction does not agree with germline; a read error may underlie this. The chain uses TRBV2 and TRBJ2-7, with D maybe TRBD1 (5 bases). Germline V gene sequence: CDR1 SNHLY, CDR2 FYNNEI. The CDR3 spans 12 residues. The CDR3 nucleotides read TGTGCCAGCAGTGACAGGGCCTACGAGCGGTACTTC. It translates to CASSDRAYERYF.

The chain uses TRBV11-1 and TRBJ2-7, with 15 nucleotides matching TRBD2. Per germline, CDR1 SGHAT and CDR2 FQDESV (reference sequence). CDR3 length: 16 amino acids. J lost 7 bases, V lost 0 bases, and 4 bases had no gene match. This chain's CDR3 is CASSLAGGTSGREQYF. The CDR3, as DNA: TGTGCCAGCAGCTTAGCCGGGGGGACTAGCGGGAGGGAGCAGTACTTC. Combining the CDR3 with reference TRBV11-1 and TRBJ2-7 gives the whole variable domain EAEVAQSPRYKITEKSQAVAFWCDPISGHATLYWYRQILGQGPELLVQFQDESVVDDSQLPKDRFSAERLKGVDSTLKIQPAELGDSAMYLCASSLAGGTSGREQYFGPGTRLTVT.

This clonotype was detected many times. The J gene is TRBJ1-1, the V gene TRBV12-3 or TRBV12-4; tentatively, D is TRBD1 (5 bases). CDR3 length: 14 residues. V was clipped by 3 bases and J by 1 base, with 9 bases between them. As DNA, the CDR3 is TGTGCCAGCAGTTTGGGACCCCCGAACACTGAAGCTTTCTTT. Encoded protein: CASSLGPPNTEAFF.

This clonotype showed up many times. V and J are TRBV30 and TRBJ2-7, with TRBD2 matching over 12 bases. The V gene end was trimmed by 7 bases and the J gene end by 3 bases; junction bases not matched to a gene: 1. The CDR3 extends over 12 amino acids. Germline V gives CDR1 GTSNPN, CDR2 SVGIG (reference sequence). In DNA form, the CDR3 reads TGTGCCTCGGGACTAGCGGGCTACGAGCAGTACTTC. Translated: CASGLAGYEQYF.

This clonotype was picked up many times. V is TRBV7-2 and J is TRBJ2-2, with unresolved D. Trimming removed 5 bases at V and 5 bases at J, with 18 bases between. Germline V lookup: CDR1 SGHTA, CDR2 FQGNSA. The CDR3 has 16 amino acids. The DNA for the CDR3 is TGTGCCAGCAGCCCCCGACGACTCGGTGGGACCGGGGAGCTGTTTTTT. It encodes CASSPRRLGGTGELFF.

This chain joins TRBV7-2 and TRBJ2-2; 7 nucleotides align to TRBD2. CDR3 size: 16 residues. The germline gives CDR1 SGHTA, CDR2 FQGNSA. V trimming: 6 bases; J trimming: 1 base; junction bases outside the gene matches: 8. CDR3 loop: CASRSRGLRNTGELFF. CDR3 bases: TGTGCCAGCAGGTCACGGGGACTAAGGAACACCGGGGAGCTGTTTTTT.

This clonotype has at least ten counts. This chain connects TRBV12-3 or TRBV12-4 to TRBJ1-5; a possible D gene is TRBD1 (6 bases). The CDR3 runs to 15 residues. The V end lost 5 bases, the J end lost 7 bases, and 18 bases lay between the germline ends. The CDR3 nucleotides read TGTGCCAGCAGTCCGACAGGAGGGGAAGGGCAGCCCCAGCATTTT. Residues: CASSPTGGEGQPQHF.

CDR3 DNA: TGCAGTGCTAGATGGGCTAGCGGGACCTACGAGCAGTACTTC. Encoded protein: CSARWASGTYEQYF. J is TRBJ2-7 and V is TRBV20-1; 9 bases agree with TRBD2. The V gene end was trimmed by 2 bases and the J gene end by 2 bases; junction bases not matched to a gene: 4. This CDR3 spans 14 amino acids. In germline, CDR1 is DFQATT, CDR2 SNEGSKA (reference sequence).

In its sample, this clonotype was seen a few times. The chain combines TRBV20-1 with TRBJ2-5; D unclear. Germline lookup yields CDR1 DFQATT and CDR2 SNEGSKA (reference sequence). V was shortened by 0 bases and J by 5 bases, with 13 bases between the two germline ends. The CDR3 runs to 14 residues. CDR3 protein: CSARDGLAWETQYF. The CDR3 DNA sequence: TGCAGTGCTAGAGATGGTCTCGCCTGGGAGACCCAGTACTTC.

The J gene is TRBJ1-5, the V gene TRBV6-1; tentatively, D is TRBD1 (5 bases). CDR1 and CDR2 from the germline V gene are MNHNS and SASEGT. Trimming pared 6 bases from V and 0 bases from J, leaving 12 bases between. This CDR3 has 15 residues. CDR3 loop: CASRVGGYSNQPQHF. The CDR3 region has the DNA TGTGCCAGCAGGGTGGGGGGATATAGCAATCAGCCCCAGCATTTT.

This chain joins TRBV20-1 and TRBJ1-2; D possibly corresponds to TRBD1 (6 bases). CDR3 length: 14 amino acids. Germline V gives CDR1 DFQATT, CDR2 SNEGSKA (reference sequence). V lost 0 bases and J lost 4, with 12 bases in between. The CDR3 spells CSARDVGTLYGYTF. In DNA, the CDR3 is TGCAGTGCTAGAGATGTCGGGACACTCTATGGCTACACCTTC.

The sample holds many counts of this clonotype. The V gene is TRBV12-3 or TRBV12-4, the J gene TRBJ1-5; D gene unclear. V was trimmed by 2 bases and J by 6 bases, leaving 11 bases between them. The CDR3 runs 14 residues. In nucleotides, the CDR3 is TGTGCCAGCAGTTTAATAGAGGCTGGTCAGCCCCAGCATTTT. This translates into CASSLIEAGQPQHF.

This chain uses TRBV28 with TRBJ2-1; D uncertain. This CDR3 is built from 15 residues. V lost 5 bases to trimming and J lost 5 bases, with 16 bases between them. CDR1 and CDR2 from the germline V gene are MDHEN and SYDVKM. The CDR3 DNA sequence: TGTGCCAGCAGTCGTTCCATGTCTAGTAACAATGAGCAGTTCTTC. It codes for CASSRSMSSNNEQFF.

V and J are TRBV6-2 or TRBV6-3 and TRBJ2-1; tentative D call: TRBD2 (5 bases). In germline, CDR1 is MNHEY, CDR2 SVGEGT. V lost 7 bases to trimming and J lost 9 bases, with 19 bases between them. The CDR3 is 14 amino acids. In nucleotides, the CDR3 is TGTGCCAGCAAATATAGAGGGAGCTATGTTGAGCAGTTCTTC. Protein sequence: CASKYRGSYVEQFF.

The chain combines TRBV20-1 with TRBJ1-5; D is perhaps TRBD1 (5 bases). The CDR3 is made up of 18 amino acids. Trimming left V 0 bases short and J 1 base short, with 19 bases between. Germline V gene sequence: CDR1 DFQATT, CDR2 SNEGSKA (reference sequence). This CDR3 is CSARDHRDQGLSNQPQHF. The CDR3 DNA sequence: TGCAGTGCTAGAGATCACCGGGATCAGGGTCTCAGCAATCAGCCCCAGCATTTT.

V and J are TRBV4-2 and TRBJ2-1; 15 bases agree with TRBD2. V lost 3 bases and J lost 4; bases outside the gene matches: 7. CDR3 length: 18 residues. Germline CDR1 and CDR2: LGHNA and YNFKEQ. As DNA, the CDR3 is TGTGCCAGCAGCCATAGGACTAGCGGGAGGGCCTCTTACAATGAGCAGTTCTTC. Protein sequence: CASSHRTSGRASYNEQFF.

The table lists this clonotype with many counts. CDR3 nucleotide sequence: TGTGCCAGCAGCCTAACTAGTAGCACCGGGGAGCTGTTTTTT. Encoded protein: CASSLTSSTGELFF. This rearrangement joins TRBV2 to TRBJ2-2; tentative D call: TRBD2 (5 bases). Germline V lookup: CDR1 SNHLY, CDR2 FYNNEI. The germline V and J ends were trimmed by 6 bases and 4 bases, with 12 bases remaining between them. This CDR3 is 14 amino acids long.

In this sample, this clonotype turned up many times. V usage is TRBV6-1 and J usage is TRBJ1-1; perhaps TRBD1 as D (5 bases). The germline V gene has CDR1 MNHNS and CDR2 SASEGT. The CDR3 contains 14 residues. V was trimmed by 5 bases and J by 5 bases, leaving 15 bases between them. The CDR3 is CASSSRVSRTEAFF. CDR3 nucleotides: TGTGCCAGCAGTTCCAGGGTATCAAGGACTGAAGCTTTCTTT.

Details on this clonotype: At one boundary the junction diverges from the germline segment, which might be a read error. This rearrangement joins TRBV6-1 to TRBJ2-1, with D maybe TRBD2 (5 bases). There are 11 residues in the CDR3. From germline, CDR1 is MNHNS and CDR2 SASEGT. The CDR3 bases are TGTGCCGGTGGAGACTACTATGAGCAGTTCTTC. Translation gives CAGGDYYEQFF.

This chain links TRBV4-3 with TRBJ2-7; D is undetermined. Looked up from germline, CDR1 is LGHNA and CDR2 is YSLEER. V lost 0 bases to trimming and J lost 6 bases, with 18 bases between them. The CDR3 is made up of 16 amino acids. The CDR3 spells CASSQEGLLVRGEQYF. CDR3 DNA: TGCGCCAGCAGCCAAGAAGGCTTGCTAGTTCGAGGCGAGCAGTACTTC.

The genes are TRBV6-1 and TRBJ2-3; no clear D. This CDR3 region has 11 residues. The V and J ends lost 3 bases and 5 bases respectively, with 3 bases between them. Germline V CDR1 and CDR2: MNHNS, SASEGT. The CDR3 loop reads CASSEQDTQYF. Here the CDR3 DNA reads TGTGCCAGCAGTGAGCAAGATACGCAGTATTTT.

This clonotype showed up many times. This chain uses TRBV12-3 or TRBV12-4 with TRBJ2-5; maybe TRBD1 (7 bases). Trimming took off 3 bases at V and 1 base at J, with 12 bases between the two ends. The CDR3 is 15 residues long. CDR3 sequence (DNA): TGTGCCAGCAGTTTCGCAGGGGGGATCCAAGAGACCCAGTACTTC. Protein: CASSFAGGIQETQYF.

This sequence joins TRBV7-8 and TRBJ2-2; unclear D gene. Trimming removed 5 bases at V and 0 bases at J, with 16 bases between. This CDR3 spans 17 amino acids. Germline V gives CDR1 SGHVS, CDR2 FQNEAQ. CDR3 sequence: CASSHPSAGPNTGELFF. CDR3 DNA sequence: TGTGCCAGCAGCCACCCTTCGGCAGGACCGAACACCGGGGAGCTGTTTTTT.

In its sample, this clonotype was seen a few times. This sequence joins TRBV2 and TRBJ1-2; D is perhaps TRBD1 (6 bases). Per germline, CDR1 SNHLY and CDR2 FYNNEI. This CDR3 has 14 amino acids. Trimming pared 5 bases from V and 1 base from J, leaving 11 bases between. The CDR3 nucleotides read TGTGCCAGCAGTATAGACAGGATTAACTATGGCTACACCTTC. It is translated as CASSIDRINYGYTF.

This clonotype was recorded many times. CDR3: CASSSRRNYLADTQYF. The CDR3 DNA reads as TGTGCCAGCAGCTCCAGGAGGAATTACCTAGCGGATACGCAGTATTTT. This chain connects TRBV7-2 to TRBJ2-3, with a tentative D call TRBD2 (6 bases). Trimming removed 4 bases from V and 6 bases from J, with 20 bases in between. Germline assignment: CDR1 SGHTA and CDR2 FQGNSA. The CDR3 is made up of 16 amino acids.

This clonotype was recorded many times. J is TRBJ2-2 and V is TRBV28; 16 nucleotides match TRBD2. V lost 5 bases to trimming and J lost 6 bases; unmatched junction nucleotides: 12. Germline loops: CDR1 MDHEN, CDR2 SYDVKM. This CDR3 contains 19 residues. CDR3 sequence (DNA): TGTGCCAGCAGTATCCTGGGACTAGCGGGAGGGCCTCCCTCCGGGGAGCTGTTTTTT. Its protein product is CASSILGLAGGPPSGELFF.